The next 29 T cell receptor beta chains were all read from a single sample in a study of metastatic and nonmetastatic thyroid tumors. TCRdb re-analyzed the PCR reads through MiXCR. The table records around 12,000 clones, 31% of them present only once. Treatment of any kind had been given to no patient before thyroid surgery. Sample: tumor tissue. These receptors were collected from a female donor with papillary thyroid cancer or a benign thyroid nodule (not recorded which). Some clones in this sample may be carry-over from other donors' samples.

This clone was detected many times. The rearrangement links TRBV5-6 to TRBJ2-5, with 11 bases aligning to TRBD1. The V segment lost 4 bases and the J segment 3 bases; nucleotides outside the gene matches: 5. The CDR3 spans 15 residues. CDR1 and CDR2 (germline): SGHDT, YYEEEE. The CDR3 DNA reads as TGTGCCAGCAGCCAACCGGGACAGGGGGAAGAGACCCAGTACTTC. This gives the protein CASSQPGQGEETQYF.

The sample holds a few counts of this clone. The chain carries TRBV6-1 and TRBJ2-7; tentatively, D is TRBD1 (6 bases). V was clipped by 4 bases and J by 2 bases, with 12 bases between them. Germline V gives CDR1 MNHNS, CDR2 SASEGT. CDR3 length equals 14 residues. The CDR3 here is CASSARTEAYEQYF. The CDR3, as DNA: TGTGCCAGCAGTGCGAGGACAGAGGCCTACGAGCAGTACTTC.

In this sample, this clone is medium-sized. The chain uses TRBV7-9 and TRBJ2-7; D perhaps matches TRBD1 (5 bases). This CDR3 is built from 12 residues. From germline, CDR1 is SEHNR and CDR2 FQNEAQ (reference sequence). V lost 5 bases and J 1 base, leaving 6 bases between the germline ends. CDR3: CASSRQSYEQYF. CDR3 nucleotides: TGTGCCAGCAGCCGACAGTCCTACGAGCAGTACTTC.

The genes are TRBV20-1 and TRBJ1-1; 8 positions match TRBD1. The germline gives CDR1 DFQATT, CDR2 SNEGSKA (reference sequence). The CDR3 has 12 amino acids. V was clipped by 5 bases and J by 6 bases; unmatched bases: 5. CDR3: CSAQQGGAEAFF. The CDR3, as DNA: TGCAGTGCTCAACAGGGGGGGGCTGAAGCTTTCTTT.

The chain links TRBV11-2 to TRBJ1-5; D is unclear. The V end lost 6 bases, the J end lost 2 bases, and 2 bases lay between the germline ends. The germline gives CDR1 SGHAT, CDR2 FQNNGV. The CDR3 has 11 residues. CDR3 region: CASSGNQPQHF. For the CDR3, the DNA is TGTGCCAGCAGTGGCAATCAGCCCCAGCATTTT.

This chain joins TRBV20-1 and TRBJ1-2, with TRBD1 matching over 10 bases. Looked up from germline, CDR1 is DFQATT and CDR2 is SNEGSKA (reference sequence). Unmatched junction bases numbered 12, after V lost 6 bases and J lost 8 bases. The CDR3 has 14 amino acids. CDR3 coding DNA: TGCAGTGCATATCCGGGACAGGGGTTTCAGGGCTACACCTTC. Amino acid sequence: CSAYPGQGFQGYTF.

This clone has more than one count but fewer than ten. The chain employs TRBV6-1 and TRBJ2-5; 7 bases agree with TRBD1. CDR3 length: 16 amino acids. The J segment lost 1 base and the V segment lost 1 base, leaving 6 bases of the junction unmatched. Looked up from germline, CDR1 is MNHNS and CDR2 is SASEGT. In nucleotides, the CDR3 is TGTGCCAGCAGTGAAGTTGTAGGGACAGCCCAAGAGACCCAGTACTTC. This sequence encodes CASSEVVGTAQETQYF.

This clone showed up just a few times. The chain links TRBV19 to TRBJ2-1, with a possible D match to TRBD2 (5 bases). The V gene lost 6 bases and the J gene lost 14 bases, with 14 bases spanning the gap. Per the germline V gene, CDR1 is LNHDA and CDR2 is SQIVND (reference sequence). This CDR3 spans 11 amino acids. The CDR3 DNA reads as TGTGCCAGTAGGGGAGTGGTTGGGAAGTTCTTC. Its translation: CASRGVVGKFF.

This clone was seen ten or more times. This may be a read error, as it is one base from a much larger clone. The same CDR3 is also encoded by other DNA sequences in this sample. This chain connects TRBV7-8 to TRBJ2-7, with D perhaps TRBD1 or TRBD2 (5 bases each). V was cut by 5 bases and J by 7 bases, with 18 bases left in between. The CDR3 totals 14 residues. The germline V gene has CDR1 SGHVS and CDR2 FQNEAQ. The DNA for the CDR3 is TGTGCCAGCAGCGCAACTGGGACCCCGCGGGAGCAGTACTTC. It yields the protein CASSATGTPREQYF.

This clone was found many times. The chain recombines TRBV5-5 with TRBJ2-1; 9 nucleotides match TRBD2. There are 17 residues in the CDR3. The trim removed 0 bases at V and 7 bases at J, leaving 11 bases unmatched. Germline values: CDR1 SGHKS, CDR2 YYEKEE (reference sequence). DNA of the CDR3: TGTGCCAGCAGCTTGGGGAAAGGCGGGAGGGTCTTGAATGAGCAGTTCTTC. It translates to CASSLGKGGRVLNEQFF. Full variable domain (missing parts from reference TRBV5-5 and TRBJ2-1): DAGVTQSPTHLIKTRGQQVTLRCSPISGHKSVSWYQQVLGQGPQFIFQYYEKEERGRGNFPDRFSARQFPNYSSELNVNALLLGDSALYLCASSLGKGGRVLNEQFFGPGTRLTVL.

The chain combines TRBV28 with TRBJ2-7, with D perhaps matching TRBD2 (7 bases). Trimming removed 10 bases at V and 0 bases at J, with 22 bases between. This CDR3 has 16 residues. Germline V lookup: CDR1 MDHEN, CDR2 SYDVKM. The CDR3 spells CATRRGGGSSSYEQYF. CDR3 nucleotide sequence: TGTGCCACGCGAAGGGGGGGCGGTTCAAGCTCCTACGAGCAGTACTTC.

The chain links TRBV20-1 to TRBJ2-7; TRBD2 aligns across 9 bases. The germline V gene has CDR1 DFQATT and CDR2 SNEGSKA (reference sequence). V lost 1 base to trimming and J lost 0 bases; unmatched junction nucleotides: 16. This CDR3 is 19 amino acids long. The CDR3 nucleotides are TGCAGTGCTAGAGCCCGTGGCCTAGCGGGGCCGCTTAACTCCTACGAGCAGTACTTC. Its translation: CSARARGLAGPLNSYEQYF.

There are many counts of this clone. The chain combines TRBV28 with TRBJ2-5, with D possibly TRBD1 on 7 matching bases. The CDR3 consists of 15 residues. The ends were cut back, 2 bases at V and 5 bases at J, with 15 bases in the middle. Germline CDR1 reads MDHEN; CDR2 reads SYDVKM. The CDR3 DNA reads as TGTGCCAGCAGTTTAGAGGAGGGGGCGGGGGAGACCCAGTACTTC. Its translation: CASSLEEGAGETQYF.

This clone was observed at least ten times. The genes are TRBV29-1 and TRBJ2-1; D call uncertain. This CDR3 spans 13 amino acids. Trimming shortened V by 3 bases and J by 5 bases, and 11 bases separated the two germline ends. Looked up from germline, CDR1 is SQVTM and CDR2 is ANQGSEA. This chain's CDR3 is CSVDFWLNNEQFF. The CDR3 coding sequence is TGCAGCGTTGATTTTTGGCTTAACAATGAGCAGTTCTTC.

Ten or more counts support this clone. CDR3 nucleotides: TGTGCCAGTAGTATGGGTCGACATGGAGAGCAGTTCTTC. It translates to CASSMGRHGEQFF. The rearrangement joins TRBV19 to TRBJ2-1, with no clear D. The CDR3 consists of 13 residues. From germline, CDR1 is LNHDA and CDR2 SQIVND (reference sequence). Trimming took 3 bases from V and 10 from J, leaving 13 bases between them. The whole variable domain, filled in from reference TRBV19 and TRBJ2-1, reads DGGITQSPKYLFRKEGQNVTLSCEQNLNHDAMYWYRQDPGQGLRLIYYSQIVNDFQKGDIAEGYSVSREKKESFPLTVTSAQKNPTAFYLCASSMGRHGEQFFGPGTRLTVL.

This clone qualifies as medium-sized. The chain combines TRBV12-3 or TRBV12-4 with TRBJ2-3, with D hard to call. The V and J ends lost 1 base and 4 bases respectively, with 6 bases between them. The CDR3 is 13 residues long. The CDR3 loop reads CASSLGAPDTQYF. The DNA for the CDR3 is TGTGCCAGCAGTTTAGGGGCGCCAGATACGCAGTATTTT.

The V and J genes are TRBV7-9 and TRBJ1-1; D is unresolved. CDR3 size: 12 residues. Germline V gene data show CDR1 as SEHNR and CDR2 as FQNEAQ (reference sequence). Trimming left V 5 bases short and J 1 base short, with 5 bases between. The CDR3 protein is CASSGSNTEAFF. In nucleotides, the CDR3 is TGTGCCAGCAGCGGGTCGAACACTGAAGCTTTCTTT.

Here the CDR3 DNA reads TGCGCCAGCATACGGACAGGGGAAAGCACAGATACGCAGTATTTT. Amino acid sequence: CASIRTGESTDTQYF. J is TRBJ2-3 and V is TRBV5-1, with 9 bases aligning to TRBD1. The CDR3 is 15 amino acids. J was trimmed by 0 bases and V by 6 bases; bases with no gene match: 5. Germline values: CDR1 SGHRS, CDR2 YFSETQ.

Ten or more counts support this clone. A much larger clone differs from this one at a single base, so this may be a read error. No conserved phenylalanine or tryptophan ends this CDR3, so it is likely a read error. The CDR3 is CAINSRGAGGSNEQFL. CDR3 nucleotide sequence: TGTGCCATCAACTCCAGAGGAGCGGGAGGGTCCAATGAGCAGTTCCTC. The chain combines TRBV10-3 with TRBJ2-1; 10 nucleotides agree with TRBD2. The trim removed 7 bases at V and 6 bases at J, leaving 12 bases unmatched. The CDR3 spans 16 residues. Per the germline V gene, CDR1 is ENHRY and CDR2 is SYGVKD.

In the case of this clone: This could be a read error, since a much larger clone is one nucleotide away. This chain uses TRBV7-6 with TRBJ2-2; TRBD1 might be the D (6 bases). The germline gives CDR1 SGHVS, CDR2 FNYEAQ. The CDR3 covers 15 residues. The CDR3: CASSSGPVGAGDLFF. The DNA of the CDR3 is TGTGCCAGCAGTTCGGGACCGGTGGGGGCCGGGGATCTGTTTTTT.

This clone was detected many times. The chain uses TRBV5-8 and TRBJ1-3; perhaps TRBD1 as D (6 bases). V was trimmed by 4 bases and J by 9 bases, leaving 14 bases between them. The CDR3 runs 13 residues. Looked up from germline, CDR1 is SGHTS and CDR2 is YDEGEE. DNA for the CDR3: TGTGCCAGCAGCCCCCGGACAGCGGGCACCATATATTTT. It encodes CASSPRTAGTIYF. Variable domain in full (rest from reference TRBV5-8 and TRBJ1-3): EAGVTQSPTHLIKTRGQQATLRCSPISGHTSVYWYQQALGLGLQFLLWYDEGEERNRGNFPPRFSGRQFPNYSSELNVNALELEDSALYLCASSPRTAGTIYFGEGSWLTVV.

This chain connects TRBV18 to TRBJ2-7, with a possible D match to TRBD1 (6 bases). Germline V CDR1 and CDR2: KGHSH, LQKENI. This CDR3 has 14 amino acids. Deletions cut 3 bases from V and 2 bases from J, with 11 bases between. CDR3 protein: CASSPRDTPYEQYF. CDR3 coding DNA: TGTGCCAGCTCACCCCGGGACACCCCCTACGAGCAGTACTTC.

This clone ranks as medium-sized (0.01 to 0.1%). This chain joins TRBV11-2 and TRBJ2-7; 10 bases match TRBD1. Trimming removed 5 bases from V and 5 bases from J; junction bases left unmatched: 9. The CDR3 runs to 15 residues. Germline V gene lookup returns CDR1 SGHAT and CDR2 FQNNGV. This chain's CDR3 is CASSPPGQGNNEQYF. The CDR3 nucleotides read TGTGCCAGCAGCCCACCGGGACAGGGGAATAACGAGCAGTACTTC.

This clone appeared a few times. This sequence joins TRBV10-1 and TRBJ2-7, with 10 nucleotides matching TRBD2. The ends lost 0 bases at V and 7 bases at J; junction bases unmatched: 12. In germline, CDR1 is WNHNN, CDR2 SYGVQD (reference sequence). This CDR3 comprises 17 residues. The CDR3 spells CASSESRGVLAGQEQYF. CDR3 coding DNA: TGCGCCAGCAGTGAGTCGCGTGGGGTACTAGCGGGACAAGAGCAGTACTTC.

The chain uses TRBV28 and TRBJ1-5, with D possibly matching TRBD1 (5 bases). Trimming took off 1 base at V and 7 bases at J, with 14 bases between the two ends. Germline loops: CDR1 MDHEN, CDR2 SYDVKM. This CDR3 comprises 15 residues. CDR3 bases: TGTGCCAGCAGTTTATTATTATGGGGGAAACAGCCCCAGCATTTT. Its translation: CASSLLLWGKQPQHF.

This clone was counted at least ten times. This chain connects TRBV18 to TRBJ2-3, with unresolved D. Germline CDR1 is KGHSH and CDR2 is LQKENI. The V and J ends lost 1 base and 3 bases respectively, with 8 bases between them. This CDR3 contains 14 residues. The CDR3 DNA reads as TGTGCCAGCTCACCACGACCACTTACAGATACGCAGTATTTT. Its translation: CASSPRPLTDTQYF.

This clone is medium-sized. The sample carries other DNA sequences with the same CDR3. The DNA of the CDR3 is TGTGCCAGCACCAACAGCGGGAGAGGGAACACCGGGGAGCTGTTTTTT. It is translated as CASTNSGRGNTGELFF. This chain connects TRBV6-1 to TRBJ2-2, with 8 bases matching TRBD2. There are 16 residues in the CDR3. Germline CDR1 and CDR2: MNHNS and SASEGT. V was clipped by 7 bases and J by 1 base; unmatched bases: 8.

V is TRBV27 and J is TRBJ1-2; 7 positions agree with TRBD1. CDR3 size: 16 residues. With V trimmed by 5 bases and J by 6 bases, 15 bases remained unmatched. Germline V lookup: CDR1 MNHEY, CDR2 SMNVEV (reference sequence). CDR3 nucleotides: TGTGCCAGCAGTGATCGGGGACAGACCGCTAGGAATGGCTACACCTTC. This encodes CASSDRGQTARNGYTF.

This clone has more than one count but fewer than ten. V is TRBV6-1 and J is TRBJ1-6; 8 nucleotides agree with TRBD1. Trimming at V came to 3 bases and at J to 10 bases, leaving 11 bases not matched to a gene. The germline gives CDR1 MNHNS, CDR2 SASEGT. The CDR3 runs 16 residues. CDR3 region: CASSDSGTGVSSPLHF. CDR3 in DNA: TGTGCCAGCAGTGACTCCGGGACAGGCGTTTCGTCACCCCTCCACTTT.